These 15 T cell receptor beta chains share one sample of origin, sequenced in a study of cytomegalovirus exposure and HLA in healthy donors. Primers: 60 Vbeta forward and 13 Jbeta reverse. Profiled with immunoSEQ multiplex PCR; TCRdb holds only in-frame clones, not every one. The sample lists tens of thousands of clones, more than 65% occurring once. Sequencing was done on a sample of PBMCs. The origin of the receptors is a man between 60 and 75 years old in good health and CMV-seronegative.

The chain links TRBV7-2 to TRBJ1-5, with TRBD1 matching 9 bases. With V trimmed by 4 bases and J by 1 base, 5 bases remained unmatched. Germline CDR1 and CDR2: SGHTA and FQGNSA. The CDR3 loop spans 16 amino acids. The CDR3 DNA reads TGTGCCAGCAGCTCACTCGGACAGGGGAGCAATCAGCCCCAGCATTTT. This codes for CASSSLGQGSNQPQHF. The variable domain in full, completed from reference TRBV7-2 and TRBJ1-5, reads GAGVSQSPSNKVTEKGKDVELRCDPISGHTALYWYRQSLGQGLEFLIYFQGNSAPDKSGLPSDRFSAERTGGSVSTLTIQRTQQEDSAVYLCASSSLGQGSNQPQHFGDGTRLSIL.

This clone was detected once. This chain links TRBV28 with TRBJ1-4; D gene unclear. Trimming shortened V by 5 bases and J by 8 bases, and 6 bases separated the two germline ends. CDR1 is MDHEN and CDR2 is SYDVKM in the germline V gene. CDR3 size: 11 residues. The CDR3, as DNA: TGTGCCAGCAGTCGGGGAGAAAAACTGTTTTTT. The encoded protein is CASSRGEKLFF. Full variable domain (outside the CDR3, taken from reference TRBV28 and TRBJ1-4): DVKVTQSSRYLVKRTGEKVFLECVQDMDHENMFWYRQDPGLGLRLIYFSYDVKMKEKGDIPEGYSVSREKKERFSLILESASTNQTSMYLCASSRGEKLFFGSGTQLSVL.

V gene TRBV5-1 combines with J gene TRBJ2-1, with D possibly being TRBD1 (6 bases). Germline lookup yields CDR1 SGHRS and CDR2 YFSETQ. The CDR3 is 16 residues long. The germline V and J ends were trimmed by 1 base and 0 bases, with 11 bases remaining between them. The chain's CDR3 is CASSLSGASSYNEQFF. CDR3 DNA sequence: TGCGCCAGCAGCTTGTCAGGGGCAAGCTCCTACAATGAGCAGTTCTTC. The full variable domain, in which reference TRBV5-1 and TRBJ2-1 provide the parts outside the CDR3, is KAGVTQTPRYLIKTRGQQVTLSCSPISGHRSVSWYQQTPGQGLQFLFEYFSETQRNKGNFPGRFSGRQFSNSRSEMNVSTLELGDSALYLCASSLSGASSYNEQFFGPGTRLTVL.

This clone occurred once. The chain combines TRBV14 with TRBJ2-5, with 8 bases that match TRBD2. Germline V gene sequence: CDR1 SGHDN, CDR2 FVKESK. Trimming at V came to 1 base and at J to 6 bases, leaving 1 base not matched to a gene. The CDR3 contains 13 residues. This chain's CDR3 is CASSQGTSKTQYF. CDR3 sequence (DNA): TGTGCCAGCAGCCAAGGGACTAGCAAGACCCAGTACTTC.

The chain links TRBV19 to TRBJ2-5, with D possibly TRBD1 on 5 matching bases. The length of the CDR3 is 15 residues. V was shortened by 0 bases and J by 2 bases, with 10 bases between the two germline ends. CDR1 is LNHDA, CDR2 SQIVND, per germline (reference sequence). The CDR3 sequence is CASSIDGASQETQYF. In nucleotides, the CDR3 is TGTGCCAGTAGTATAGATGGGGCTAGTCAAGAGACCCAGTACTTC.

This chain connects TRBV5-5 to TRBJ2-7; D not resolved. CDR3 length: 12 amino acids. Germline V gene data show CDR1 as SGHKS and CDR2 as YYEKEE (reference sequence). Trimming took off 1 base at V and 4 bases at J, with 6 bases between the two ends. This CDR3 reads CASSLSGYEQYF. CDR3 sequence (DNA): TGTGCCAGCAGCTTGTCGGGTTACGAGCAGTACTTC.

The CDR3 DNA sequence: TGTGCCAGCAGCTTGGGGGGAACCTACGAGCAGTACTTC. It encodes CASSLGGTYEQYF. The chain recombines TRBV11-3 with TRBJ2-7, with D possibly being TRBD2 (6 bases). The CDR3 is 13 residues long. Germline CDR1 and CDR2: SGHNT and YENEEA. Trimming removed 3 bases at V and 2 bases at J, with 8 bases between.

This clone has a handful of counts. V gene TRBV10-3 combines with J gene TRBJ1-4; TRBD1 agrees at 8 bases. CDR1 and CDR2 (germline): ENHRY, SYGVKD. Trimming took 6 bases from V and 7 from J; bases not matched to a gene: 10. This CDR3 contains 15 residues. DNA of the CDR3: TGTGCCATCAGAGAGACGGACAGGGCGAGTGAAAAACTGTTTTTT. Amino acid sequence: CAIRETDRASEKLFF.

The chain links TRBV5-4 to TRBJ2-7, with D possibly matching TRBD1 (5 bases). The CDR3 contains 13 residues. Between the trimmed V and J ends, which lost 1 base and 7 bases, there was a span of 12 bases. Germline-derived CDR1 and CDR2 are SGHNT and YYREEE (reference sequence). The CDR3 loop is CASSLTTAEEQYF. The CDR3 region has the DNA TGTGCCAGCAGCTTGACGACAGCCGAGGAGCAGTACTTC.

The chain carries TRBV5-4 and TRBJ2-3; tentative D call: TRBD1 (5 bases). Germline-derived CDR1 and CDR2 are SGHNT and YYREEE (reference sequence). This CDR3 is 16 amino acids long. The V gene lost 4 bases and the J gene lost 4 bases, with 19 bases spanning the gap. CDR3 region: CASSTRQSRGPDTQYF. The DNA for the CDR3 is TGTGCCAGCAGCACCCGACAGTCGAGAGGCCCAGATACGCAGTATTTT.

By share of the sample, this clone is medium-sized (0.01 to 0.1%). The chain carries TRBV7-8 and TRBJ1-1; no firm D call. V lost 0 bases and J 4 bases, leaving 12 bases between the germline ends. The germline gives CDR1 SGHVS, CDR2 FQNEAQ. This CDR3 has 15 amino acids. In nucleotides, the CDR3 is TGTGCCAGCAGCTTAGCGCGTAAGGGAGGCACTGAAGCTTTCTTT. It encodes CASSLARKGGTEAFF. The whole variable domain, filled in from reference TRBV7-8 and TRBJ1-1, reads GAGVSQSPRYKVAKRGQDVALRCDPISGHVSLFWYQQALGQGPEFLTYFQNEAQLDKSGLPSDRFFAERPEGSVSTLKIQRTQQEDSAVYLCASSLARKGGTEAFFGQGTRLTVV.

The V call is TRBV7-9, the J call TRBJ1-2; D gene ambiguous. Trimming took 4 bases from V and 5 from J, leaving 5 bases between them. Per germline, CDR1 SEHNR and CDR2 FQNEAQ (reference sequence). CDR3 length equals 11 residues. The CDR3 DNA follows: TGTGCCAGCAGCTATTCTTATGGCTACACCTTC. Protein product: CASSYSYGYTF.

The V call is TRBV13, the J call TRBJ1-1; D call uncertain. V was shortened by 1 base and J by 3 bases, with 6 bases between the two germline ends. Germline V CDR1 and CDR2: PRHDT, FYEKMQ (reference sequence). The CDR3 runs 13 residues. CDR3 nucleotide sequence: TGTGCCAGCAGCTTAGTCTCAGACACTGAAGCTTTCTTT. Amino acids: CASSLVSDTEAFF.

The V gene is TRBV11-1, the J gene TRBJ2-7; D might be TRBD1 (5 bases). The V end lost 5 bases, the J end lost 3 bases, and 11 bases lay between the germline ends. The CDR3 runs to 13 residues. The germline gives CDR1 SGHAT, CDR2 FQDESV (reference sequence). The chain's CDR3 is CASSDPTVYEQYF. The CDR3, as DNA: TGTGCCAGCAGCGACCCGACAGTCTACGAGCAGTACTTC.

About this clone: Germline and junction disagree at one end, which may indicate a read error. This chain uses TRBV7-7 with TRBJ2-3, with a tentative D call TRBD2 (5 bases). The CDR3 runs 14 residues. The germline V gene encodes CDR1 SSHAT and CDR2 FNYEAQ (reference sequence). This CDR3 is CASSAGYSTDTQYF. The CDR3 region has the DNA TGTGCTAGCAGCGCGGGTTATAGCACAGATACGCAGTATTTT.